This T cell receptor (beta chain) was sequenced for a study of CD8 T cells in Susac syndrome. Deletions cut 6 bases from V and 0 bases from J, with 9 bases between. The germline V gene has CDR1 SQVTM and CDR2 ANQGSEA. The CDR3 has 13 amino acids. RNA totalling 0.5 to 1 ug underwent reverse transcription with random hexamers. In TCRdb, the immunoSEQ multiplex PCR reads were re-called with MiXCR into one record per CDR3 protein. Of 150,000 to 200,000 distinct CDR3 sequences in the sample, roughly 90% were seen once. The gene calls are TRBV29-1 and TRBJ1-3, with D tentatively TRBD1 (5 bases). This TCR was sampled from a human donor with Susac syndrome. The specimen sequenced was CD4+ T cells from PBMCs. CDR3 loop: CSVTVFSGNTIYF. In DNA, the CDR3 is TGCAGCGTGACAGTTTTCTCTGGAAACACCATATATTTT.